The entry below gives a single T cell receptor beta chain sequence along with its context. Its antigen is not known. This entry comes from a study of cytomegalovirus exposure and HLA in healthy donors. For the study at large: The same platform was used for the 130 or so validation repertoires as for the 600 to 700 first-cohort repertoires, as reported in a later analysis. Study-wide points: Through in vitro validation, three CMV-associated chains were shown to be specific for CMV antigens. According to the study, roughly 160 TCR beta chains were cytomegalovirus-associated.

The method was immunoSEQ multiplex PCR; TCRdb's version includes in-frame clones alone and lacks a portion of them. Among 250,000 to 300,000 clones listed, around 89% were seen once. CDR3 length equals 16 residues. Germline assignment: CDR1 MNHEY and CDR2 SMNVEV (reference sequence). The germline V and J ends were trimmed by 6 bases and 6 bases, with 21 bases remaining between them. This chain joins TRBV27 and TRBJ2-1; perhaps TRBD2 as D (6 bases). This TCR was recovered from a woman aged 18-29 years in good health and CMV-seronegative. The sequencing sample was made of PBMCs. The chain's CDR3 is CASRLTGTAGRNEQFF. The CDR3 DNA reads as TGTGCCAGCAGACTCACCGGGACTGCCGGGCGCAATGAGCAGTTCTTC.